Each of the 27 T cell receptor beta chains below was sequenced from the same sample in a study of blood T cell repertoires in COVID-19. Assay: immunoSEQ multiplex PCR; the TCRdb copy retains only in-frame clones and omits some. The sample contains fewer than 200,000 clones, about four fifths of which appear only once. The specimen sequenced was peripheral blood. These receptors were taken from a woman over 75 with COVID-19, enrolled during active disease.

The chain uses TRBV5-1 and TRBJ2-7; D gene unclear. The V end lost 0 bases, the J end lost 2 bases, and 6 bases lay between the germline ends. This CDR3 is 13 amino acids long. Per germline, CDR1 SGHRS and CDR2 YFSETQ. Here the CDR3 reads CASSLVVTYEQYF. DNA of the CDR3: TGCGCCAGCAGCTTGGTAGTGACCTACGAGCAGTACTTC.

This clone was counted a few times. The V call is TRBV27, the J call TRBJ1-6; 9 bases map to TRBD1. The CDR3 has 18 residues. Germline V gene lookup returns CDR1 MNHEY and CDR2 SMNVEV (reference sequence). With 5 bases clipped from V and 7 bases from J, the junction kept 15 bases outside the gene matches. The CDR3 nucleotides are TGTGCCAGCAGTAACGACAGGGGGTTAATTTTACGGAATTCACCCCTCCACTTT. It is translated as CASSNDRGLILRNSPLHF.

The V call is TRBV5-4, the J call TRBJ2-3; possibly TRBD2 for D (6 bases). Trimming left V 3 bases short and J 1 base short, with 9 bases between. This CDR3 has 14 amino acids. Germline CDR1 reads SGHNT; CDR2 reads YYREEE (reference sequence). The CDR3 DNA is TGTGCCAGCAGCTGGGGACTGGGCACAGATACGCAGTATTTT. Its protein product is CASSWGLGTDTQYF.

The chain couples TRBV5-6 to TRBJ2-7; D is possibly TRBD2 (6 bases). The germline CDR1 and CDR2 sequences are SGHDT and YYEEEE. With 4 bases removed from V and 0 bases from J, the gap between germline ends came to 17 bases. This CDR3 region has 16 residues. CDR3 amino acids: CASSLGGTWSSYEQYF. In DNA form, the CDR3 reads TGTGCCAGCAGCCTGGGTGGGACTTGGAGCTCCTACGAGCAGTACTTC. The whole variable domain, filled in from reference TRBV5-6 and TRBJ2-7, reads DAGVTQSPTHLIKTRGQQVTLRCSPKSGHDTVSWYQQALGQGPQFIFQYYEEEERQRGNFPDRFSGHQFPNYSSELNVNALLLGDSALYLCASSLGGTWSSYEQYFGPGTRLTVT.

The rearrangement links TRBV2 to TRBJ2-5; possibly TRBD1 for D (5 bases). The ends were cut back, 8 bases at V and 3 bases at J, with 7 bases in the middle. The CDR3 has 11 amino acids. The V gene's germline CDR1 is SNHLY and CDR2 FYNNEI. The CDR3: CASVREETQYF. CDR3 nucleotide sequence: TGTGCCAGCGTCAGGGAAGAGACCCAGTACTTC.

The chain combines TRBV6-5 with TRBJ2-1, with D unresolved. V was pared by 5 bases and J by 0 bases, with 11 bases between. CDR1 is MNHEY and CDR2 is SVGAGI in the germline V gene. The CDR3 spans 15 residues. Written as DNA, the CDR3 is TGTGCCAGCAGTACGCTCTCGAGCTCCTACAATGAGCAGTTCTTC. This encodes CASSTLSSSYNEQFF.

The DNA for the CDR3 is TGTGCCAGCTCACCGCAAGGGAGTCAGCCCCAGCATTTT. It translates to CASSPQGSQPQHF. The gene calls are TRBV18 and TRBJ1-5; D ambiguous. The CDR3 has 13 residues. The V and J ends lost 3 bases and 6 bases respectively, with 9 bases between them. CDR1 is KGHSH and CDR2 is LQKENI in the germline V gene.

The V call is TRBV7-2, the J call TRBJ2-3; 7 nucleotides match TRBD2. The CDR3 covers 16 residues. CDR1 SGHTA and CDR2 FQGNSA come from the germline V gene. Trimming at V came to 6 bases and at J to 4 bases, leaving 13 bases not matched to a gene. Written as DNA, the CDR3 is TGTGCCAGCAGGTTCCCCCACGCGGGAGTCCCAGATACGCAGTATTTT. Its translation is CASRFPHAGVPDTQYF.

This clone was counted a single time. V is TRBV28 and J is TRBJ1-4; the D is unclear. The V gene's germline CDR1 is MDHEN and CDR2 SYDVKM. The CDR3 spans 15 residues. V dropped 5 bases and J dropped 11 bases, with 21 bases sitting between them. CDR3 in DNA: TGTGCCAGCAGTCAAGGGAGAGCCTCGCAAGCGAAACTGTTTTTT. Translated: CASSQGRASQAKLFF. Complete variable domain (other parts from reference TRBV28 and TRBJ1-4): DVKVTQSSRYLVKRTGEKVFLECVQDMDHENMFWYRQDPGLGLRLIYFSYDVKMKEKGDIPEGYSVSREKKERFSLILESASTNQTSMYLCASSQGRASQAKLFFGSGTQLSVL.

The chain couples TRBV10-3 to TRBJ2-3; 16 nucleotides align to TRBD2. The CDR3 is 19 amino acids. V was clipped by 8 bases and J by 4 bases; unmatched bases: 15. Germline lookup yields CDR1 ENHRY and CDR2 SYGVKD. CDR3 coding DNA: TGTGCCATCGGGGGGCACCTCGGGACTAGCGGGAGGGCGGCAGATACGCAGTATTTT. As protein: CAIGGHLGTSGRAADTQYF.

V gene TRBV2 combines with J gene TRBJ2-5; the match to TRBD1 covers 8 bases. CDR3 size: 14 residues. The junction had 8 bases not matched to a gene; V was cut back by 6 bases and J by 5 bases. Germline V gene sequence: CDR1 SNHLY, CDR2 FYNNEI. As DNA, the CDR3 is TGTGCCAGCAGCGTTGACAGGGGAAGGGAGACCCAGTACTTC. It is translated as CASSVDRGRETQYF. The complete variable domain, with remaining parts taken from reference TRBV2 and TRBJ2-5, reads EPEVTQTPSHQVTQMGQEVILRCVPISNHLYFYWYRQILGQKVEFLVSFYNNEISEKSEIFDDQFSVERPDGSNFTLKIRSTKLEDSAMYFCASSVDRGRETQYFGPGTRLLVL.

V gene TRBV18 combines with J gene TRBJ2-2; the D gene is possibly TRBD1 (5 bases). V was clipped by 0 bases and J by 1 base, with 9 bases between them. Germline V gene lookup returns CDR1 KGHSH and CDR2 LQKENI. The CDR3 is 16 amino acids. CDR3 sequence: CASSPPIRVNTGELFF. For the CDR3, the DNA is TGTGCCAGCTCACCACCGATCAGGGTGAACACCGGGGAGCTGTTTTTT.

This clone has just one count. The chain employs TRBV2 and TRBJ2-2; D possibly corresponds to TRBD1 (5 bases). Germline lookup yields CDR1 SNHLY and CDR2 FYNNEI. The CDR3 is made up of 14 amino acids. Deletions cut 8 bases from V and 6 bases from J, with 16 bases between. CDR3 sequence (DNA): TGTGCCAGCCAAAGGGGATATAGCTCCGGGGAGCTGTTTTTT. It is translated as CASQRGYSSGELFF.

Here the CDR3 DNA reads TGTGCCTGGCTAAAAAGGAGGTCAACCGCAGCTAACTATGGCTACACCTTC. The encoded protein is CAWLKRRSTAANYGYTF. The chain is built from TRBV30 and TRBJ1-2; D is undetermined. Trimming shortened V by 5 bases and J by 0 bases, and 22 bases separated the two germline ends. Germline loops: CDR1 GTSNPN, CDR2 SVGIG (reference sequence). This CDR3 comprises 17 residues.

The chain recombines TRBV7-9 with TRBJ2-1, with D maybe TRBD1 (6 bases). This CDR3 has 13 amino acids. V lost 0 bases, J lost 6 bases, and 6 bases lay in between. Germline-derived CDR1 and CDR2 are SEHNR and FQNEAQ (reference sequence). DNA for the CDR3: TGTGCCAGCAGCTTAGCGGACAGCAATGAGCAGTTCTTC. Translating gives CASSLADSNEQFF.

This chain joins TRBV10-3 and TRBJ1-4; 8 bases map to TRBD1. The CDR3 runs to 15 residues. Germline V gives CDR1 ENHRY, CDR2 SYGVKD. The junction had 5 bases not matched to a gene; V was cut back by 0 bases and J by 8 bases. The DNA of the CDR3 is TGTGCCATCAGTGAGTCGCAGGGGGCTAGCGAAAAACTGTTTTTT. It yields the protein CAISESQGASEKLFF.

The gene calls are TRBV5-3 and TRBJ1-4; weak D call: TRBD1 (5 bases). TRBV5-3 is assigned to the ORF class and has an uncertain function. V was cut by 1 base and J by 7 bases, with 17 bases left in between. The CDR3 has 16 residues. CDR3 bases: TGTGCCAGAAGCTTGAGATTCAGGGTAGGTACTGAAAAACTGTTTTTT. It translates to CARSLRFRVGTEKLFF.

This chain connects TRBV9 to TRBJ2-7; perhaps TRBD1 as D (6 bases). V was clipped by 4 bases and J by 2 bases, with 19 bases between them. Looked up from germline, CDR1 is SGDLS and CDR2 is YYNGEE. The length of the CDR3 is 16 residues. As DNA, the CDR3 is TGTGCCAGCAGCATCTCCCAGTGGGCAGGGGCCTACGAGCAGTACTTC. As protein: CASSISQWAGAYEQYF. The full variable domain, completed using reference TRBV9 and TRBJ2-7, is DSGVTQTPKHLITATGQRVTLRCSPRSGDLSVYWYQQSLDQGLQFLIQYYNGEERAKGNILERFSAQQFPDLHSELNLSSLELGDSALYFCASSISQWAGAYEQYFGPGTRLTVT.

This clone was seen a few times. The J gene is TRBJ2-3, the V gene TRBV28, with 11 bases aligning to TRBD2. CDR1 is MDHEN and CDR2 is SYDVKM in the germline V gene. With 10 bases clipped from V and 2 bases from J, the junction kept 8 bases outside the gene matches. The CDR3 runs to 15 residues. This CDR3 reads CAIKLAGAVTDTQYF. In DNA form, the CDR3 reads TGTGCCATCAAACTAGCGGGGGCGGTCACAGATACGCAGTATTTT.

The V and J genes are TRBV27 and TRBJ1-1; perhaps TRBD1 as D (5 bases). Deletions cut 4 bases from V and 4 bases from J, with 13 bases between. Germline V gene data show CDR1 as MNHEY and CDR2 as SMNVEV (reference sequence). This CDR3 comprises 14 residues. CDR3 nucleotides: TGTGCCAGCAGTTCGCCGGCGGGGGGCACTGAAGCTTTCTTT. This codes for CASSSPAGGTEAFF.

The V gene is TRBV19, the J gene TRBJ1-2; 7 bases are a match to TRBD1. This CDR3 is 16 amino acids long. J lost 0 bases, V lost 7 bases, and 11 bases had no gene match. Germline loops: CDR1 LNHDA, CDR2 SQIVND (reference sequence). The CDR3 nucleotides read TGTGCCAGTAAAATCGGCAGGGGGTTGACTAACTATGGCTACACCTTC. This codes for CASKIGRGLTNYGYTF.

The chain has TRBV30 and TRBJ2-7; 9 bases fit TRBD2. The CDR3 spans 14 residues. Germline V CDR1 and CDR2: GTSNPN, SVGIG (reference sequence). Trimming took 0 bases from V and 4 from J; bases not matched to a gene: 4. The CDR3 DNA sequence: TGTGCCTGGAGTGTACATCTAGCGGGGTACGAGCAGTACTTC. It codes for CAWSVHLAGYEQYF. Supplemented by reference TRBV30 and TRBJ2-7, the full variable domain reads SQTIHQWPATLVQPVGSPLSLECTVEGTSNPNLYWYRQAAGRGLQLLFYSVGIGQISSEVPQNLSASRPQDRQFILSSKKLLLSDSGFYLCAWSVHLAGYEQYFGPGTRLTVT.

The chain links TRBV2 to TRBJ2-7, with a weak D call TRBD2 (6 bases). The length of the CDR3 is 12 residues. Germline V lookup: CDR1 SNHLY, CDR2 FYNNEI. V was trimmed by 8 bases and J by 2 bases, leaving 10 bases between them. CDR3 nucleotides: TGTGCCAGCGGGGACTTTACCTACGAGCAGTACTTC. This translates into CASGDFTYEQYF.

The CDR3 DNA reads TGTGCCAGCCATCCGACCGGCAGGGTCGAGCAGTACTTC. It specifies CASHPTGRVEQYF. The V gene is TRBV2, the J gene TRBJ2-7; D might be TRBD1 (5 bases). This CDR3 region has 13 residues. Trimming cost V 8 bases and J 6 bases, with 17 bases left between them. Germline loops: CDR1 SNHLY, CDR2 FYNNEI.

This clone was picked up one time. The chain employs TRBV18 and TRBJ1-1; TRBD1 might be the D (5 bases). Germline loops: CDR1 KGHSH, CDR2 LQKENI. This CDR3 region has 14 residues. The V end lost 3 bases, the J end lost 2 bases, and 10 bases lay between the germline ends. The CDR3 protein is CASSPSGGNTEAFF. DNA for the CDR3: TGTGCCAGCTCACCCTCGGGGGGAAACACTGAAGCTTTCTTT.

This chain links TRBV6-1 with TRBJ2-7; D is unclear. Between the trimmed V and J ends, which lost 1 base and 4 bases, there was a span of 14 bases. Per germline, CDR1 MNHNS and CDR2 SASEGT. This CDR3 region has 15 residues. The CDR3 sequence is CASSEDSSNYYEQYF. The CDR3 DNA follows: TGTGCCAGCAGTGAAGACTCCTCAAACTATTACGAGCAGTACTTC.

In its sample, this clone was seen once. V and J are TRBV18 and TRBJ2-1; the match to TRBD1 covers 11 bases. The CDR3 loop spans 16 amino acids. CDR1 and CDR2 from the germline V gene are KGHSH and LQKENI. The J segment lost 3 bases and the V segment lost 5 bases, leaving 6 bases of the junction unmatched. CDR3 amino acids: CASSGRGTGGYNEQFF. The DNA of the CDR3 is TGTGCCAGCTCAGGCCGGGGGACAGGGGGCTACAATGAGCAGTTCTTC.